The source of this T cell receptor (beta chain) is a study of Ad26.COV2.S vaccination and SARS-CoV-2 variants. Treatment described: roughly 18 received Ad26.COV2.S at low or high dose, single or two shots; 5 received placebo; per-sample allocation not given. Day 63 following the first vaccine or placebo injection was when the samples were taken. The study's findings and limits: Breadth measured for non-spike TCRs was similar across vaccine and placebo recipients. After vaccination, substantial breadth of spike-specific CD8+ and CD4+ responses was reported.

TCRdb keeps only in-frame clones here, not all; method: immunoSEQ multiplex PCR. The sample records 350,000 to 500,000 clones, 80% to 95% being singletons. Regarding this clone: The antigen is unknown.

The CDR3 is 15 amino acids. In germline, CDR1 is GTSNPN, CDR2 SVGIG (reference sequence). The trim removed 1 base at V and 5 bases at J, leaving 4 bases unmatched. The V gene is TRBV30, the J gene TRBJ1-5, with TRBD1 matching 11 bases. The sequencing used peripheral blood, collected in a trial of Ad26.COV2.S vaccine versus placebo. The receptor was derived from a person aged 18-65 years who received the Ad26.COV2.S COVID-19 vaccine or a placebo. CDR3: CAWSDGTGGYQPQHF. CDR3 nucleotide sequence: TGTGCCTGGAGTGACGGGACAGGGGGGTATCAGCCCCAGCATTTT.